This entry lists 17 T cell receptor beta chains sequenced from one sample in a study of blood T cell repertoires in COVID-19. Data came from immunoSEQ multiplex PCR; TCRdb stores just in-frame clones and leaves some out. In the table there are around 97,000 clones, just over 85% of which are singletons. What was sequenced was peripheral blood. The receptors come from a human donor in a cohort sampled during active COVID-19.

This chain connects TRBV29-1 to TRBJ2-3; the D gene is possibly TRBD2 (5 bases). Germline V lookup: CDR1 SQVTM, CDR2 ANQGSEA. V dropped 7 bases and J dropped 1 base, with 9 bases sitting between them. This CDR3 spans 12 amino acids. CDR3 sequence: CSGTAGTDTQYF. The CDR3 DNA is TGCAGCGGGACTGCGGGCACAGATACGCAGTATTTT.

The chain has TRBV5-6 and TRBJ2-6, with D perhaps TRBD1 (6 bases). Germline lookup yields CDR1 SGHDT and CDR2 YYEEEE. CDR3 length: 19 amino acids. The ends were cut back, 4 bases at V and 0 bases at J, with 20 bases in the middle. The CDR3 protein is CASSNQGLRPLSGANVLTF. CDR3 coding DNA: TGTGCCAGCAGCAACCAGGGGCTGCGGCCGCTCTCTGGGGCCAACGTCCTGACTTTC.

The rearrangement uses TRBV5-1 and TRBJ1-1; 9 nucleotides agree with TRBD1. V shed 5 bases and J 0 bases; nucleotides not matched to a gene: 8. The length of the CDR3 is 16 residues. Germline loops: CDR1 SGHRS, CDR2 YFSETQ. Here the CDR3 DNA reads TGCGCCAGCAGGGGGACAGGGAGTGGGGTGAACACTGAAGCTTTCTTT. Translated, it gives CASRGTGSGVNTEAFF.

This clone was seen a single time. The chain employs TRBV6-4 and TRBJ2-3; TRBD1 agrees at 7 bases. The CDR3 contains 15 residues. CDR1 is MRHNA and CDR2 is SNTAGT in the germline V gene. V trimming: 0 bases; J trimming: 2 bases; junction bases outside the gene matches: 2. CDR3 protein: CASSDSTGHTDTQYF. CDR3 sequence (DNA): TGTGCCAGCAGTGACTCGACAGGGCACACAGATACGCAGTATTTT.

The count of this clone is one. This chain uses TRBV30 with TRBJ1-1, with D possibly being TRBD1 (5 bases). The CDR3 has 14 residues. Germline CDR1 and CDR2: GTSNPN and SVGIG (reference sequence). V was pared by 4 bases and J by 4 bases, with 16 bases between. CDR3 in amino acids: CAWKDGLGGTEAFF. The CDR3 DNA is TGTGCCTGGAAAGACGGGTTGGGGGGCACTGAAGCTTTCTTT.

The V gene is TRBV7-9, the J gene TRBJ1-1; weak D call: TRBD1 (5 bases). Trimming removed 1 base at V and 7 bases at J, with 16 bases between. Germline-derived CDR1 and CDR2 are SEHNR and FQNEAQ (reference sequence). CDR3 length: 15 amino acids. Here the CDR3 reads CASSLGGPTMGEAFF. CDR3 DNA sequence: TGTGCCAGCAGCTTAGGGGGCCCTACAATGGGTGAAGCTTTCTTT. Variable domain in full (rest from reference TRBV7-9 and TRBJ1-1): DTGVSQNPRHKITKRGQNVTFRCDPISEHNRLYWYRQTLGQGPEFLTYFQNEAQLEKSRLLSDRFSAERPKGSFSTLEIQRTEQGDSAMYLCASSLGGPTMGEAFFGQGTRLTVV.

There are many counts of this clone. The CDR3 DNA sequence: TGTGCCAGCAGTGAGGCCTCCATCCGTCAGGGGACCGGGGAGCTGTTTTTT. Translating gives CASSEASIRQGTGELFF. The chain links TRBV2 to TRBJ2-2; D is perhaps TRBD1 (6 bases). V lost 3 bases and J 5 bases, leaving 19 bases between the germline ends. Germline CDR1 is SNHLY and CDR2 is FYNNEI. This CDR3 comprises 17 residues.

The chain employs TRBV7-2 and TRBJ2-7; TRBD2 matches 8 bases. The V gene end was trimmed by 5 bases and the J gene end by 0 bases; junction bases not matched to a gene: 9. The CDR3 sequence is 16 residues long. Germline loops: CDR1 SGHTA, CDR2 FQGNSA. The CDR3 nucleotides read TGTGCCAGCAGCCAATATGGAACTAGCGGCTCCTACGAGCAGTACTTC. Translating it yields CASSQYGTSGSYEQYF.

The gene calls are TRBV11-2 and TRBJ2-1, with D tentatively TRBD1 (5 bases). The V end lost 0 bases, the J end lost 10 bases, and 10 bases lay between the germline ends. Germline lookup yields CDR1 SGHAT and CDR2 FQNNGV. CDR3 size: 13 residues. The chain's CDR3 is CASSLERGLEQFF. CDR3 sequence (DNA): TGTGCCAGCAGCTTAGAAAGGGGTTTGGAGCAGTTCTTC.

The chain couples TRBV14 to TRBJ2-1, with 7 positions matching TRBD2. This CDR3 contains 17 residues. Germline values: CDR1 SGHDN, CDR2 FVKESK. J was trimmed by 1 base and V by 1 base; bases with no gene match: 7. The CDR3 DNA reads as TGTGCCAGCAGCCAAGGAGGCGGGAGTTGGTCCTACAATGAGCAGTTCTTC. It yields the protein CASSQGGGSWSYNEQFF.

V usage is TRBV9 and J usage is TRBJ2-1; a possible D gene is TRBD1 (6 bases). Germline-derived CDR1 and CDR2 are SGDLS and YYNGEE. V was shortened by 0 bases and J by 9 bases, with 19 bases between the two germline ends. CDR3 length: 16 amino acids. CDR3 sequence: CASSVGWRPLRGEQFF. The CDR3 DNA reads as TGTGCCAGCAGCGTAGGGTGGAGACCCCTCAGGGGTGAGCAGTTCTTC. The entire variable domain, with the rest obtained from reference TRBV9 and TRBJ2-1, is as follows: DSGVTQTPKHLITATGQRVTLRCSPRSGDLSVYWYQQSLDQGLQFLIQYYNGEERAKGNILERFSAQQFPDLHSELNLSSLELGDSALYFCASSVGWRPLRGEQFFGPGTRLTVL.

Turning to this clone: The sample has other DNA sequences that encode this CDR3 too. The gene calls are TRBV5-1 and TRBJ1-5; 7 bases are a match to TRBD1. CDR3 length: 14 amino acids. With V trimmed by 1 base and J by 2 bases, 0 bases remained unmatched. The germline V gene has CDR1 SGHRS and CDR2 YFSETQ. CDR3 in amino acids: CASSLTGGNQPQHF. CDR3 nucleotides: TGCGCCAGCAGCTTGACAGGGGGCAATCAGCCCCAGCATTTT.

In its sample, this clone was seen a few times. J is TRBJ2-1 and V is TRBV6-5, with D maybe TRBD2 (6 bases). CDR3 length equals 11 residues. The ends were cut back, 11 bases at V and 8 bases at J, with 13 bases in the middle. Germline V gene data show CDR1 as MNHEY and CDR2 as SVGAGI. CDR3 in DNA: TGTGCCGGAGGGCCCCCGGATGAGCAGTTCTTC. It specifies CAGGPPDEQFF.

The chain combines TRBV29-1 with TRBJ2-7; 7 positions agree with TRBD1. Germline V CDR1 and CDR2: SQVTM, ANQGSEA. There are 13 residues in the CDR3. J gave up 0 bases and V 6 bases, and 5 bases lay outside the gene matches. The CDR3 region has the DNA TGCAGCGTATCGACAGGGAGCTCCTACGAGCAGTACTTC. This translates into CSVSTGSSYEQYF.

This clone was seen only once. V usage is TRBV24-1 and J usage is TRBJ2-6; 11 bases are a match to TRBD1. V dropped 7 bases and J dropped 4; count of bases not matched to a gene: 11. Germline values: CDR1 KGHDR, CDR2 SFDVKD. There are 18 residues in the CDR3. The CDR3 DNA follows: TGTGCCACCAGCGCCAAGGGGACAGGGGGTTTAGGGGCCAACGTCCTGACTTTC. The encoded protein is CATSAKGTGGLGANVLTF.

The gene calls are TRBV27 and TRBJ2-3; tentative D call: TRBD2 (7 bases). CDR1 MNHEY and CDR2 SMNVEV come from the germline V gene (reference sequence). The CDR3 runs 15 residues. V was shortened by 6 bases and J by 1 base, with 14 bases between the two germline ends. The DNA for the CDR3 is TGTGCCAGCAGGAGGGGGGGCATGGGCACAGATACGCAGTATTTT. This translates into CASRRGGMGTDTQYF.

This sequence joins TRBV12-3 or TRBV12-4 and TRBJ2-7; no clear D gene. The V end lost 2 bases, the J end lost 4 bases, and 9 bases lay between the germline ends. The CDR3 contains 13 residues. CDR3 in DNA: TGTGCCAGCAGTTTACGTCCCGGGTACGAGCAGTACTTC. It translates to CASSLRPGYEQYF.